Below, 21 T cell receptor beta chains from the same sample are listed, as sequenced in a study of T cells in Graves' hyperthyroidism and ophthalmopathy. Researchers took RNA transcripts and amplified the TCR beta CDR3 regions from them. HTBI primers were employed in a first-round RT-PCR of the TCR CDR3. TCRdb re-called the multiplex PCR reads with MiXCR, one entry per CDR3 protein. The table has about 360,000 distinct CDR3 sequences, 13% seen once; the top ten hold 9.2%. Sequenced input: blood. These receptors all stem from a woman aged 18-29 years with Graves' hyperthyroidism.

This clonotype was recorded many times. The chain has TRBV6-1 and TRBJ1-1, with D maybe TRBD1 (6 bases). The length of the CDR3 is 14 residues. From germline, CDR1 is MNHNS and CDR2 SASEGT. V lost 6 bases to trimming and J lost 2 bases, with 13 bases between them. DNA for the CDR3: TGTGCCAGCAGAGTCGAACAGGGTAACACTGAAGCTTTCTTT. Translating it yields CASRVEQGNTEAFF.

This clonotype has just a few counts. The genes are TRBV18 and TRBJ2-2; D perhaps matches TRBD2 (5 bases). In germline, CDR1 is KGHSH, CDR2 LQKENI. This CDR3 spans 16 amino acids. Between the trimmed V and J ends, which lost 3 bases and 1 base, there was a span of 12 bases. The CDR3 nucleotides are TGTGCCAGCTCACCGGAGCGGATCATGAACACCGGGGAGCTGTTTTTT. It translates to CASSPERIMNTGELFF. Looking up the rest from reference TRBV18 and TRBJ2-2 gives the full variable domain: NAGVMQNPRHLVRRRGQEARLRCSPMKGHSHVYWYRQLPEEGLKFMVYLQKENIIDESGMPKERFSAEFPKEGPSILRIQQVVRGDSAAYFCASSPERIMNTGELFFGEGSRLTVL.

In regard to this clonotype: A clone one base away is much larger, so this may be a read error. The chain joins TRBV7-3 to TRBJ2-7, with D perhaps TRBD2 (5 bases). The germline V gene encodes CDR1 SGHTA and CDR2 FQGTGA. The length of the CDR3 is 17 residues. CDR3 in amino acids: CASSLNDPWLLDYDQYF. The CDR3 DNA reads TGTGCCAGCAGCTTAAATGACCCGTGGCTCCTCGACTACGATCAGTACTTC. Based on the CDR3 plus reference TRBV7-3 and TRBJ2-7, the full variable domain is GAGVSQTPSNKVTEKGKYVELRCDPISGHTALYWYRQSLGQGPEFLIYFQGTGAADDSGLPNDRFFAVRPEGSVSTLKIQRTERGDSAVYLCASSLNDPWLLDYDQYFGPGTRLTVT.

Many counts were recorded for this clonotype. This chain uses TRBV11-2 with TRBJ1-4; 10 bases line up with TRBD1. V lost 5 bases and J lost 7; bases outside the gene matches: 7. CDR3 length equals 15 residues. CDR1 and CDR2 from the germline V gene are SGHAT and FQNNGV. The CDR3 DNA reads as TGTGCCAGCAGCGACACCCGACAGGGGGCTGAAAAACTGTTTTTT. Protein product: CASSDTRQGAEKLFF.

This clonotype was seen many times. The rearrangement uses TRBV20-1 and TRBJ2-2; weak D call: TRBD1 (6 bases). Germline-derived CDR1 and CDR2 are DFQATT and SNEGSKA (reference sequence). Between the trimmed V and J ends, which lost 0 bases and 7 bases, there was a span of 15 bases. The length of the CDR3 is 15 residues. CDR3: CSARDRRAGVGELFF. In DNA form, the CDR3 reads TGCAGTGCTAGAGATCGTAGGGCAGGGGTCGGGGAGCTGTTTTTT.

The sample holds many counts of this clonotype. The rearrangement uses TRBV6-6 and TRBJ2-2; 11 bases align to TRBD2. J lost 3 bases, V lost 2 bases, and 5 bases had no gene match. The CDR3 runs to 17 residues. Germline CDR1 reads MNHNY; CDR2 reads SVGAGI (reference sequence). This CDR3 reads CASSYARSGRDTGELFF. CDR3 nucleotide sequence: TGTGCCAGCAGTTACGCCCGTAGCGGGAGGGACACCGGGGAGCTGTTTTTT.

This clonotype has a count of ten or more. V and J are TRBV6-1 and TRBJ1-1; TRBD1 might be the D (5 bases). Trimming removed 6 bases at V and 11 bases at J, with 22 bases between. Per the germline V gene, CDR1 is MNHNS and CDR2 is SASEGT. The CDR3 has 14 residues. CDR3 sequence (DNA): TGTGCCAGCAGCACCGGGACCGATACCTCCGCGGCTTTCTTT. Translation: CASSTGTDTSAAFF.

This clonotype was detected only a few times. This may come from a read error, since a much larger clone is one base off. CDR3 sequence reads: CASIDWGRCEQYF. DNA of the CDR3: TGTGCCAGCATCGATTGGGGACGTTGCGAGCAGTACTTC. The chain links TRBV2 to TRBJ2-7; D is perhaps TRBD1 or TRBD2 (5 bases each). The length of the CDR3 is 13 residues. V lost 7 bases and J 6 bases, leaving 16 bases between the germline ends. The germline CDR1 and CDR2 sequences are SNHLY and FYNNEI.

With regard to this clonotype: A far larger clone is only one base removed, so a read error is likely. V gene TRBV7-9 combines with J gene TRBJ2-7; weak D call: TRBD2 (5 bases). The CDR3 loop spans 15 amino acids. The V end lost 5 bases, the J end lost 0 bases, and 14 bases lay between the germline ends. The germline V gene has CDR1 SEHNR and CDR2 FQNEAQ (reference sequence). Here the CDR3 reads CASSLGRGSSYEQYF. As DNA, the CDR3 is TGTGCCAGCAGCCTCGGACGGGGAAGCTCCTACGAGCAGTACTTC.

This clonotype was seen a few times. V gene TRBV20-1 combines with J gene TRBJ2-3; the D gene could be TRBD1 or TRBD2 (6 bases each). Germline assignment: CDR1 DFQATT and CDR2 SNEGSKA (reference sequence). Trimming pared 2 bases from V and 6 bases from J, leaving 15 bases between. The CDR3 length is 14 residues. The CDR3 spells CSARPQPGADTQYF. CDR3 nucleotides: TGCAGTGCTAGACCTCAGCCGGGGGCCGATACGCAGTATTTT.

There are many counts of this clonotype. The CDR3 DNA reads as TGTGCCAGCAGCCTGTCCCGGGACCTTTACGAGCAGTACTTC. This encodes CASSLSRDLYEQYF. V usage is TRBV7-2 and J usage is TRBJ2-7; either TRBD1 or TRBD2 may fit D (5 bases each). V was trimmed by 5 bases and J by 4 bases, leaving 15 bases between them. This CDR3 has 14 residues. Per germline, CDR1 SGHTA and CDR2 FQGNSA.

The chain recombines TRBV4-1 with TRBJ2-4; no clear D. In germline, CDR1 is MGHRA, CDR2 YSYEKL. V lost 2 bases, J lost 0 bases, and 8 bases lay in between. The CDR3 extends over 15 amino acids. The CDR3 sequence: CASSQRLLAKNIQYF. CDR3 nucleotides: TGCGCCAGCAGCCAAAGGTTACTAGCCAAAAACATTCAGTACTTC.

This sequence joins TRBV7-9 and TRBJ1-6; a weak D match, TRBD1 (5 bases). Germline CDR1 is SEHNR and CDR2 is FQNEAQ (reference sequence). The CDR3 is 19 residues long. With 4 bases removed from V and 0 bases from J, the gap between germline ends came to 19 bases. CDR3 protein: CASSSSSGDLSSYNSPLHF. DNA for the CDR3: TGTGCCAGCAGCTCTAGCAGTGGGGACCTTAGCTCCTATAATTCACCCCTCCACTTT.

This clonotype was observed a few times. The gene calls are TRBV30 and TRBJ1-5; 8 bases match TRBD1. CDR3 length: 13 amino acids. Trimming cost V 4 bases and J 5 bases; bases outside gene matches: 4. Germline values: CDR1 GTSNPN, CDR2 SVGIG (reference sequence). CDR3 region: CAWNRGMDQPQHF. The CDR3 coding sequence is TGTGCCTGGAACAGGGGGATGGATCAGCCCCAGCATTTT.

This clonotype was picked up many times. The CDR3 nucleotides are TGTGCCGGGGGACTAGCGGGTTACGAGCAGTACTTC. Its translation: CAGGLAGYEQYF. This chain uses TRBV2 with TRBJ2-7, with 12 bases lining up with TRBD2. The CDR3 totals 12 residues. V dropped 11 bases and J dropped 4; count of bases not matched to a gene: 3. Germline CDR1 SNHLY, CDR2 FYNNEI. Based on the CDR3 plus reference TRBV2 and TRBJ2-7, the full variable domain is EPEVTQTPSHQVTQMGQEVILRCVPISNHLYFYWYRQILGQKVEFLVSFYNNEISEKSEIFDDQFSVERPDGSNFTLKIRSTKLEDSAMYFCAGGLAGYEQYFGPGTRLTVT.

The CDR3 loop is CSASRQGETQYF. DNA for the CDR3: TGCAGTGCTAGCCGACAGGGAGAGACCCAGTACTTC. The chain joins TRBV20-1 to TRBJ2-5, with 7 bases identical to TRBD1. The CDR3 loop spans 12 amino acids. Trimming took 3 bases from V and 4 from J; bases not matched to a gene: 2. The germline V gene has CDR1 DFQATT and CDR2 SNEGSKA (reference sequence).

This clonotype was detected ten times or more. The chain links TRBV4-1 to TRBJ1-5; D gene unclear. In germline, CDR1 is MGHRA, CDR2 YSYEKL. The germline V and J ends were trimmed by 1 base and 12 bases, with 10 bases remaining between them. The CDR3 consists of 12 residues. The CDR3 DNA follows: TGCGCCAGCAGCCAAGGTTCTTCAATCCAGCATTTT. This sequence encodes CASSQGSSIQHF.

This sequence joins TRBV13 and TRBJ1-4; D unresolved. There are 14 residues in the CDR3. Looked up from germline, CDR1 is PRHDT and CDR2 is FYEKMQ (reference sequence). V lost 3 bases to trimming and J lost 4 bases, with 9 bases between them. The CDR3: CASSLDRINEKLFF. The CDR3 DNA is TGTGCCAGCAGCTTGGACCGGATTAATGAAAAACTGTTTTTT. The whole variable domain, filled in from reference TRBV13 and TRBJ1-4, reads AAGVIQSPRHLIKEKRETATLKCYPIPRHDTVYWYQQGPGQDPQFLISFYEKMQSDKGSIPDRFSAQQFSDYHSELNMSSLELGDSALYFCASSLDRINEKLFFGSGTQLSVL.

This clonotype has ten or more counts. This chain uses TRBV11-2 with TRBJ2-1; no clear D. CDR3 length: 14 amino acids. CDR1 is SGHAT and CDR2 is FQNNGV in the germline V gene. Between the trimmed V and J ends, which lost 1 base and 6 bases, there was a span of 10 bases. The DNA for the CDR3 is TGTGCCAGCAGCTTAGGACTGGCCGTCAATGAGCAGTTCTTC. Amino acids: CASSLGLAVNEQFF.

The rearrangement uses TRBV6-1 and TRBJ2-5; TRBD2 matches at 10 bases. Germline V CDR1 and CDR2: MNHNS, SASEGT. The CDR3 is 23 residues long. The V gene end was trimmed by 6 bases and the J gene end by 5 bases; junction bases not matched to a gene: 33. The CDR3 loop is CASSQEPIQIPRRPSGGRETQYF. As DNA, the CDR3 is TGTGCCAGCAGCCAAGAACCCATTCAAATCCCCCGCCGGCCTAGCGGGGGCAGGGAGACCCAGTACTTC.

This clonotype was counted ten times or more. The chain uses TRBV7-8 and TRBJ1-1; a possible D gene is TRBD1 (5 bases). The CDR3 is made up of 16 amino acids. V was clipped by 7 bases and J by 4 bases, with 22 bases between them. CDR1 and CDR2 from the germline V gene are SGHVS and FQNEAQ. CDR3 nucleotides: TGTGCCAGCACACTCCTCGGGGGGATTTGGGGCACTGAAGCTTTCTTT. Amino acids: CASTLLGGIWGTEAFF.